This passage covers 17 T cell receptor beta chains from one sample sequenced in a study of CD8 T cells in ankylosing spondylitis. TCRdb reprocessed the 5' RACE reads with MiXCR, giving one entry per CDR3 protein. The table records 150,000 to 200,000 distinct CDR3 sequences, 10% to 15% of them present only once. Sequencing input: blood, either unsorted or a sorted T cell fraction (not recorded which). The receptor set was obtained from a female donor with ankylosing spondylitis or in good health (not recorded which).

This chain connects TRBV30 to TRBJ2-7; D is uncertain. V lost 2 bases, J lost 2 bases, and 7 bases lay in between. In germline, CDR1 is GTSNPN, CDR2 SVGIG (reference sequence). This CDR3 contains 12 residues. The DNA for the CDR3 is TGTGCCTGGAGTTTTGGGCCCTACGAGCAGTACTTC. It yields the protein CAWSFGPYEQYF.

This clonotype was seen many times. The gene calls are TRBV24-1 and TRBJ2-2, with TRBD2 matching over 13 bases. V shed 3 bases, J shed 3 bases, and the junction held 9 bases outside the gene matches. This CDR3 region has 19 residues. The germline gives CDR1 KGHDR, CDR2 SFDVKD. DNA for the CDR3: TGTGCCACCAGTGATCCCCTCGGGACTAGCGGGACAGACACCGGGGAGCTGTTTTTT. It is translated as CATSDPLGTSGTDTGELFF.

Ten or more counts support this clonotype. The chain links TRBV6-5 to TRBJ2-7; D may match TRBD1 or TRBD2 (6 bases each). Germline loops: CDR1 MNHEY, CDR2 SVGAGI. This CDR3 has 16 amino acids. With 4 bases removed from V and 1 base from J, the gap between germline ends came to 17 bases. The CDR3 reads CASSSGGRAWSYEQYF. DNA for the CDR3: TGTGCCAGCAGTTCTGGGGGGCGCGCGTGGTCCTACGAGCAGTACTTC.

The chain is built from TRBV29-1 and TRBJ2-1, with D possibly matching TRBD1 (6 bases). CDR3 length: 13 residues. Trimming left V 4 bases short and J 6 bases short, with 13 bases between. CDR1 is SQVTM and CDR2 is ANQGSEA in the germline V gene. The DNA of the CDR3 is TGCAGCGTTGGCGTACAACAGGGCAATGAGCAGTTCTTC. Translated, it gives CSVGVQQGNEQFF.

This clonotype was seen ten or more times. This CDR3 reads CSADLEQGTNTEAFF. Here the CDR3 DNA reads TGCAGTGCTGATCTAGAACAGGGGACGAACACTGAAGCTTTCTTT. V usage is TRBV20-1 and J usage is TRBJ1-1; the match to TRBD1 covers 7 bases. Germline lookup yields CDR1 DFQATT and CDR2 SNEGSKA (reference sequence). With 5 bases clipped from V and 1 base from J, the junction kept 10 bases outside the gene matches. The CDR3 consists of 15 residues.

This clonotype was counted at least ten times. The chain links TRBV5-1 to TRBJ2-7; D ambiguous. Per the germline V gene, CDR1 is SGHRS and CDR2 is YFSETQ. The CDR3 sequence is 14 residues long. Trimming shortened V by 6 bases and J by 2 bases, and 15 bases separated the two germline ends. The CDR3 protein is CASNNPDGPYEQYF. The CDR3 bases are TGCGCCAGCAACAACCCCGATGGCCCCTACGAGCAGTACTTC.

This clonotype was seen a handful of times. The CDR3 DNA sequence: TGCAGTGCTAGAGATCAAGCAGCCGAGCAGTACTTC. Translating gives CSARDQAAEQYF. V gene TRBV20-1 combines with J gene TRBJ2-7, with no clear D. The CDR3 extends over 12 amino acids. The germline V gene has CDR1 DFQATT and CDR2 SNEGSKA (reference sequence). The V end was cut by 0 bases, the J end by 6 bases, with 9 bases between.

This clonotype was observed a few times. This rearrangement joins TRBV5-1 to TRBJ2-4; perhaps TRBD2 as D (5 bases). V lost 5 bases and J lost 3, with 12 bases in between. The CDR3 has 14 residues. The germline CDR1 and CDR2 sequences are SGHRS and YFSETQ. CDR3 nucleotide sequence: TGCGCCAGCAGGGAGGACCCGGACAAAAACATTCAGTACTTC. Protein sequence: CASREDPDKNIQYF. The full variable domain, its missing parts supplied by reference TRBV5-1 and TRBJ2-4, is KAGVTQTPRYLIKTRGQQVTLSCSPISGHRSVSWYQQTPGQGLQFLFEYFSETQRNKGNFPGRFSGRQFSNSRSEMNVSTLELGDSALYLCASREDPDKNIQYFGAGTRLSVL.

This chain links TRBV12-5 with TRBJ1-5; possibly TRBD1 for D (6 bases). CDR1 and CDR2 (germline): LGHNT, FRNRAP. V was clipped by 2 bases and J by 5 bases, with 19 bases between them. CDR3 length: 17 residues. The CDR3 here is CASGLILGGQNYQPQHF. CDR3 DNA: TGTGCTAGTGGTTTGATACTAGGGGGGCAGAACTATCAGCCCCAGCATTTT.

At least ten counts were recorded for this clonotype. The chain carries TRBV29-1 and TRBJ1-2, with D hard to call. The CDR3 sequence is 13 residues long. Germline CDR1 is SQVTM and CDR2 is ANQGSEA. Trimming left V 0 bases short and J 2 bases short, with 7 bases between. The CDR3 sequence is CSVEEQINYGYTF. The CDR3 nucleotides are TGCAGCGTTGAAGAACAGATCAACTATGGCTACACCTTC.

This clonotype came up a few times. V gene TRBV5-5 combines with J gene TRBJ2-7; D is undetermined. There are 15 residues in the CDR3. Trimming stripped 0 bases from V and 7 bases from J, with 17 bases between. Germline V gene data show CDR1 as SGHKS and CDR2 as YYEKEE (reference sequence). Written as DNA, the CDR3 is TGTGCCAGCAGCTTGGCCACGGCCGACTTCTCGGAGCAGTACTTC. Amino acid sequence: CASSLATADFSEQYF.

As concerns this clonotype: A much larger clone lies a single base off, so this may be a read error. The rearrangement links TRBV6-2 or TRBV6-3 to TRBJ2-7, with unresolved D. This CDR3 contains 12 residues. CDR1 and CDR2 from the germline V gene are MNHEY and SVGEGT. CDR3 in amino acids: CASNAVPYKQYF. Written as DNA, the CDR3 is TGTGCCAGCAATGCAGTCCCCTACAAGCAGTACTTC.

Note on this clonotype: With a much larger clone just one base away, this may be a read error. J is TRBJ1-1 and V is TRBV7-9; D gene uncertain. Germline CDR1 is SEHNR and CDR2 is FQNEAQ (reference sequence). This CDR3 contains 13 residues. The ends were cut back, 6 bases at V and 5 bases at J, with 13 bases in the middle. In nucleotides, the CDR3 is TGTGCCAGCAGATATCCACGAACGACTGAAGCTTTCTTT. This codes for CASRYPRTTEAFF.

This clonotype was detected many times. The genes are TRBV5-6 and TRBJ2-7, with 7 bases identical to TRBD1. This CDR3 region has 15 residues. Germline V gene lookup returns CDR1 SGHDT and CDR2 YYEEEE. The J segment lost 2 bases and the V segment lost 4 bases, leaving 9 bases of the junction unmatched. CDR3 sequence (DNA): TGTGCCAGCAGCCTCGGGACAGTCCTTACCTACGAGCAGTACTTC. Its translation: CASSLGTVLTYEQYF.

The V gene is TRBV11-2, the J gene TRBJ1-1, with D perhaps matching TRBD1 (6 bases). The V end was cut by 6 bases, the J end by 6 bases, with 23 bases between. Germline CDR1 is SGHAT and CDR2 is FQNNGV. CDR3 length: 16 amino acids. The CDR3 DNA is TGTGCCAGCAGTCCGAGCTGGGCGAGGGGGTCACCTGAAGCTTTCTTT. It yields the protein CASSPSWARGSPEAFF.

This clonotype was observed at least ten times. This chain links TRBV18 with TRBJ2-5; unclear D gene. CDR1 and CDR2 (germline): KGHSH, LQKENI. V dropped 1 base and J dropped 4 bases, with 4 bases sitting between them. This CDR3 comprises 12 residues. The CDR3 sequence is CASSPQGETQYF. DNA of the CDR3: TGTGCCAGCTCACCACAAGGAGAGACCCAGTACTTC.

This clonotype was seen repeatedly, ten times or more. J is TRBJ1-2 and V is TRBV7-2, with 9 bases identical to TRBD1. J lost 3 bases, V lost 5 bases, and 4 bases had no gene match. Per germline, CDR1 SGHTA and CDR2 FQGNSA. The CDR3 runs 14 residues. DNA for the CDR3: TGTGCCAGCAGCATAACAGGGGGCCACTATGGCTACACCTTC. This sequence encodes CASSITGGHYGYTF.